These T cell receptor beta chains were read from a single sample in a study of blood T cell repertoires in COVID-19. The protocol was immunoSEQ multiplex PCR, while the TCRdb copy is restricted to in-frame clones and leaves out a portion. The sample lists approximately 70,000 clones; under 85% were seen once. The sequencing input was peripheral blood. These receptors were taken from a woman aged 45-65 years with acute or convalescent COVID-19. CDR3s include the opening cysteine and the closing phenylalanine or tryptophan. The D gene is left open where the match is weak. Clone sizes are given selectively: once, few, many, or a class where the clone is expanded.

>.|TRBV18|TRBJ1-3|many
CASSPWQGNSGNTIYF
TGTGCCAGCTCACCATGGCAGGGAAACTCTGGAAACACCATATATTTT
>TRBD2|TRBV7-3|TRBJ2-1|.
CASSDGLALFNEQFF
TGTGCCAGCAGCGATGGACTAGCTTTATTCAATGAGCAGTTCTTC
>.|TRBV7-2|TRBJ2-5|.
CASSQSRWSQETQYF
TGTGCCAGCAGCCAATCCAGGTGGTCCCAAGAGACCCAGTACTTC
>.|TRBV6-4|TRBJ1-3|.
CASPRSTGGGNTIYF
TGTGCCAGCCCCCGTAGCACGGGGGGTGGAAACACCATATATTTT
>TRBD1|TRBV28|TRBJ2-1|.
CASMRGTVGNNEQFF
TGTGCCAGCATGCGAGGGACAGTGGGTAACAATGAGCAGTTCTTC
>.|TRBV5-3|TRBJ1-2|.
CARSLGEDGYTF
TGTGCCAGAAGCTTGGGGGAGGATGGCTACACCTTC
>TRBD1|TRBV30|TRBJ1-5|few
CAWSLGQGDQPQHF
TGTGCCTGGAGTTTGGGACAGGGAGATCAGCCCCAGCATTTT
>.|TRBV4-3|TRBJ1-2|.
CASSQWETDYGYTF
TGCGCCAGCAGCCAATGGGAGACTGACTATGGCTACACCTTC
>TRBD2|TRBV6-6|TRBJ2-1|.
CASRSSGTSGSNEQFF
TGTGCCAGCAGGTCTTCCGGGACTAGCGGGTCCAATGAGCAGTTCTTC
>.|TRBV20-1|TRBJ1-3|.
CSATSGNTIYF
TGCAGTGCTACTAGTGGAAACACCATATATTTT
>TRBD1|TRBV19|TRBJ1-5|.
CASSMPSWTGIYEGSNQPQHF
TGTGCCAGTAGTATGCCCTCCTGGACAGGGATTTACGAGGGTAGCAATCAGCCCCAGCATTTT
>.|TRBV19|TRBJ1-2|.
CASSRASGSLGYGYTF
TGTGCCAGTAGTAGGGCCTCCGGGAGCCTTGGCTATGGCTACACCTTC
>.|TRBV30|TRBJ1-2|.
CAWSVGRPLYGYTF
TGTGCCTGGAGTGTGGGCAGGCCCCTCTATGGCTACACCTTC
>.|TRBV7-8|TRBJ1-1|.
CASSTQGRDGGRENTEAFF
TGTGCCAGCAGCACACAAGGGAGGGACGGTGGCCGGGAGAACACTGAAGCTTTCTTT
>TRBD2|TRBV11-2|TRBJ2-7|.
CASSRRLAGSYEQYF
TGTGCCAGCAGCCGACGACTAGCGGGAAGCTACGAGCAGTACTTC
>TRBD1|TRBV2|TRBJ1-6|.
CASWRDRGLNSPLHF
TGTGCCAGCTGGAGGGACAGGGGCTTAAATTCACCCCTCCACTTT
>TRBD2|TRBV5-1|TRBJ2-1|.
CASSLFSGGAVDEQFF
TGCGCCAGCAGCTTGTTTAGCGGGGGGGCAGTCGATGAGCAGTTCTTC
>TRBD2|TRBV5-1|TRBJ2-7|.
CASSLEPTSGYEQYF
TGCGCCAGCAGCTTGGAACCGACTAGCGGCTACGAGCAGTACTTC
>.|TRBV21-1|TRBJ2-7|few
CASSKLRYSYEQYF
TGTGCCAGCAGCAAATTGCGGTACTCCTACGAGCAGTACTTC
>TRBD2|TRBV7-8|TRBJ2-1|.
CASSPGTSGGPSPNEQFF
TGTGCCAGCAGCCCAGGGACTAGCGGGGGCCCTAGCCCCAATGAGCAGTTCTTC
>.|TRBV5-1|TRBJ1-3|.
CASSLEGITGPGNTIYF
TGCGCCAGCAGCTTGGAGGGGATTACAGGGCCCGGAAACACCATATATTTT
>.|TRBV28|TRBJ1-5|.
CASSLVDSYGQPQHF
TGTGCCAGCAGTTTAGTTGACTCCTACGGGCAGCCCCAGCATTTT
>TRBD1|TRBV7-8|TRBJ1-5|medium-sized
CASSPTTYRGLPSQPQHF
TGTGCCAGCAGCCCAACAACCTACAGGGGCCTACCGAGTCAGCCCCAGCATTTT
>.|TRBV5-1|TRBJ2-2|once
CASSLAGRNTGELFF
TGCGCCAGCAGCTTGGCTGGCAGGAACACCGGGGAGCTGTTTTTT
>TRBD1|TRBV7-8|TRBJ1-5|.
CASSLRDRSSNQPQHF
TGTGCCAGCAGCTTAAGGGACAGGAGTAGCAATCAGCCCCAGCATTTT
>.|TRBV5-1|TRBJ1-2|.
CASSLDRYGYTF
TGCGCCAGCAGCCTCGACAGGTATGGCTACACCTTC
>.|TRBV2|TRBJ1-1|few
CASSEAGGGVNTEAFF
TGTGCCAGCAGTGAAGCGGGAGGTGGGGTGAACACTGAAGCTTTCTTT
>TRBD2|TRBV18|TRBJ2-2|many
CASSLGPGLERAGELFF
TGTGCCAGCTCATTGGGACCGGGACTAGAGCGCGCCGGGGAGCTGTTTTTT
>TRBD2|TRBV19|TRBJ2-1|.
CASSRTGGVGLAGAAYNEQFF
TGTGCCAGTAGCCGGACGGGGGGCGTGGGACTAGCGGGAGCAGCCTACAATGAGCAGTTCTTC
>.|TRBV10-2|TRBJ2-1|.
CASSEWQGSPSYNEQFF
TGCGCCAGCAGTGAGTGGCAGGGTTCCCCATCCTACAATGAGCAGTTCTTC
>.|TRBV6-5|TRBJ2-3|.
CASSYSGGGPGDTQYF
TGTGCCAGCAGTTACTCGGGGGGGGGCCCTGGAGATACGCAGTATTTT
>.|TRBV5-4|TRBJ1-3|.
CASSLGQASGNTIYF
TGTGCCAGCAGCTTGGGACAAGCCTCTGGAAACACCATATATTTT
>.|TRBV21-1|TRBJ2-7|.
CASSKANERVPLSYEQYF
TGTGCCAGCAGCAAAGCAAATGAGAGGGTCCCTCTTTCCTACGAGCAGTACTTC
>TRBD1|TRBV11-2|TRBJ2-3|.
CASSPGQGAVTDTQYF
TGTGCCAGCAGCCCGGGACAGGGGGCTGTGACAGATACGCAGTATTTT
>.|TRBV6-1|TRBJ2-7|.
CASSEFAGKYEQYF
TGTGCCAGCAGTGAATTCGCAGGGAAGTACGAGCAGTACTTC
>TRBD1|TRBV10-3|TRBJ1-1|.
CAIAGGNTEAFF
TGTGCCATCGCAGGGGGTAACACTGAAGCTTTCTTT
>TRBD1|TRBV25-1|TRBJ1-4|.
CASRTTGESEKLFF
TGTGCCAGCAGAACGACAGGGGAGAGTGAAAAACTGTTTTTT
>.|TRBV28|TRBJ2-7|.
CASNPTRAYEQYF
TGTGCCAGCAATCCTACGAGGGCCTACGAGCAGTACTTC
>TRBD1|TRBV6-5|TRBJ1-5|few
CASNQLGQSSGPQHF
TGTGCCAGCAATCAGTTGGGACAGTCCTCTGGGCCCCAGCATTTT
>TRBD1|TRBV7-3|TRBJ1-6|many
CASSLTGKNSPLHF
TGTGCCAGCAGCTTGACAGGGAAAAATTCACCCCTCCACTTT
>.|TRBV3-1/TRBV3-2|TRBJ1-6|.
CASSQGRSLHF
TGTGCCAGCAGCCAAGGCAGGTCCCTCCACTTT
>TRBD1|TRBV5-4|TRBJ1-2|.
CASSLDTRGQGGLGSYTF
TGTGCCAGCAGCTTGGATACCAGAGGACAGGGTGGCCTCGGGAGCTACACCTTC
>.|TRBV27|TRBJ2-7|.
CASNPAGGHNYEQYF
TGTGCCAGCAACCCCGCGGGTGGGCACAACTACGAGCAGTACTTC
>TRBD2|TRBV4-3|TRBJ2-7|.
CASSQDRGRAKAEQYF
TGCGCCAGCAGCCAAGATCGAGGGAGGGCCAAGGCCGAGCAGTACTTC
>TRBD2|TRBV5-1|TRBJ2-1|.
CASSLDAWGGSGEQFF
TGCGCCAGCAGCTTGGATGCTTGGGGCGGGAGTGGTGAGCAGTTCTTC
>TRBD2|TRBV7-2|TRBJ2-7|few
CASSLQRGAYEQYF
TGTGCCAGCAGCTTACAGCGGGGGGCCTACGAGCAGTACTTC
>TRBD2|TRBV7-8|TRBJ2-2|.
CASSLAGGPGELFF
TGTGCCAGCAGCCTAGCGGGAGGGCCCGGGGAGCTGTTTTTT
>TRBD1|TRBV5-4|TRBJ2-3|.
CASSARDRGADTQYF
TGTGCCAGCAGCGCCCGGGACAGGGGGGCGGATACGCAGTATTTT
>TRBD2|TRBV5-4|TRBJ2-2|once
CASSFSGGANTGELFF
TGTGCCAGCAGCTTTAGCGGGGGAGCGAACACCGGGGAGCTGTTTTTT
>TRBD2|TRBV19|TRBJ2-5|.
CASSLAEPAAQYF
TGTGCCAGTAGTCTAGCGGAGCCGGCGGCCCAGTACTTC
>.|TRBV3-1/TRBV3-2|TRBJ2-7|.
CPSSQGGGGFSYEQYF
TGTCCCAGCAGCCAAGGGGGGGGCGGGTTCTCCTACGAGCAGTACTTC
>.|TRBV6-5|TRBJ1-1|once
CASSYGEQNTEAFF
TGTGCCAGCAGTTACGGGGAGCAGAACACTGAAGCTTTCTTT
>.|TRBV5-1|TRBJ1-2|.
CASSSGWQIPPNYGYTF
TGCGCCAGCAGCTCGGGATGGCAGATACCTCCAAACTATGGCTACACCTTC
>.|TRBV4-3|TRBJ1-1|.
CASSQGPGETSNTEAFF
TGCGCCAGCAGCCAAGGGCCGGGGGAGACGTCCAACACTGAAGCTTTCTTT
>TRBD1|TRBV19|TRBJ1-5|.
CASSTTGGTDQPQHF
TGTGCCAGTAGTACAACAGGGGGAACCGATCAGCCCCAGCATTTT